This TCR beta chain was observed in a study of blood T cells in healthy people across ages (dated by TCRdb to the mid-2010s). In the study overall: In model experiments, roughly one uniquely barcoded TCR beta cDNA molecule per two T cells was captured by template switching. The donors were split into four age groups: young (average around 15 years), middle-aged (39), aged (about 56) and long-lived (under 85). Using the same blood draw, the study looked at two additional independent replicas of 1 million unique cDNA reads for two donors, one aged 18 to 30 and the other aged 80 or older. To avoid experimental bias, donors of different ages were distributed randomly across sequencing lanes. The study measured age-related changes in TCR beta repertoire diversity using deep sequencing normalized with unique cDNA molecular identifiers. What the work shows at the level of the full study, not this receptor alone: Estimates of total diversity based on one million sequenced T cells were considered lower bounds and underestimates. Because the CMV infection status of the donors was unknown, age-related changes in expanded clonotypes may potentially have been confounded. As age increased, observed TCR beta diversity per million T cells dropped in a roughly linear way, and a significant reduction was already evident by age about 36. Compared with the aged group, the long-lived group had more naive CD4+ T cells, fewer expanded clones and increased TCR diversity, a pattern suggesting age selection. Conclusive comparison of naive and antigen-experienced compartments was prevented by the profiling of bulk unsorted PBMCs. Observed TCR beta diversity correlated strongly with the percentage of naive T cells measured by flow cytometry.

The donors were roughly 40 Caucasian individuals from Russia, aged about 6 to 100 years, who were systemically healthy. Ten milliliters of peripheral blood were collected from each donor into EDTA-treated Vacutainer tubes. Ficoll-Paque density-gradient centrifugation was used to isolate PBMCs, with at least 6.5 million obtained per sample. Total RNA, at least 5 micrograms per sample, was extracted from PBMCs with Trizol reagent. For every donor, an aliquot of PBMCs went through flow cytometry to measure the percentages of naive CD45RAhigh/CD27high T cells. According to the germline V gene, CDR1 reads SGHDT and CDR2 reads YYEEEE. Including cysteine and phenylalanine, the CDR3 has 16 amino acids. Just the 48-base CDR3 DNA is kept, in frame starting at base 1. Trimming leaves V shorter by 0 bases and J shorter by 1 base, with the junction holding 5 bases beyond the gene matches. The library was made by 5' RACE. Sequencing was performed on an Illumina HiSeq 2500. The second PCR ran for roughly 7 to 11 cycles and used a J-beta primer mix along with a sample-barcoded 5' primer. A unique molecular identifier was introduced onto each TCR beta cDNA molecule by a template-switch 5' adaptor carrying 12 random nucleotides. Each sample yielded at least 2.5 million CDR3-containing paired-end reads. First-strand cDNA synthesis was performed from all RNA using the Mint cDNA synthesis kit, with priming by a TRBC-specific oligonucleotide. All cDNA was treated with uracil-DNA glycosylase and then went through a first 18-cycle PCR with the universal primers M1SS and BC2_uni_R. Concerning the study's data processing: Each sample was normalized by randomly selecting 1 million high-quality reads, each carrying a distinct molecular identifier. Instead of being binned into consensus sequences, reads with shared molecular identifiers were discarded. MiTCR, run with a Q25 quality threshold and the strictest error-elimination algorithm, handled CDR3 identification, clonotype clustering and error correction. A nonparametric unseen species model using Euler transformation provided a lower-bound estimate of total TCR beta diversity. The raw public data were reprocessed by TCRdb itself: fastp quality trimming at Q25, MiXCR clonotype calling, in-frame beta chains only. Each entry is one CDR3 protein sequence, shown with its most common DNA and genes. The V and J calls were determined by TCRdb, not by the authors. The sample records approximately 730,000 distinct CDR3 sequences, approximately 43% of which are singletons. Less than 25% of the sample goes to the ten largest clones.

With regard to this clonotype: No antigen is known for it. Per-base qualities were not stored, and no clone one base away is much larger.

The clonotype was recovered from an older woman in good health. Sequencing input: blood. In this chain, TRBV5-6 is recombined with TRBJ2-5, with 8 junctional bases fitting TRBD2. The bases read TGTGCCAGCAGCTTGGTTGCGGCGGGGGGCCAAGAGACCCAGTACTTC. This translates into CASSLVAAGGQETQYF. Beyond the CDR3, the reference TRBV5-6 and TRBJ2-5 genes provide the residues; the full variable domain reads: DAGVTQSPTHLIKTRGQQVTLRCSPKSGHDTVSWYQQALGQGPQFIFQYYEEEERQRGNFPDRFSGHQFPNYSSELNVNALLLGDSALYLCASSLVAAGGQETQYFGPGTRLLVL.